Listed below are T cell receptor beta chains from one sample, sequenced in a study of cytomegalovirus exposure and HLA in healthy donors. Generated by immunoSEQ multiplex PCR, the TCRdb table keeps only in-frame clones and is missing some. The sample lists 120,000 or so clones, more than 80% occurring once. The specimen sequenced was PBMCs. These TCRs come from a man in his forties in good health and CMV-seronegative. CDR3s include the opening cysteine and the closing phenylalanine or tryptophan. A D gene is named only where the DNA matches it firmly. A clone size is listed for some rows: how often the clone was seen (once, few, many), or a class if it is expanded.

.	TRBV18	TRBJ2-7	TRBD1	TGTGCCAGCTCACTCGTCTCCGGGACAGGGTCGCGGGAGCAGTACTTC	CASSLVSGTGSREQYF
.	TRBV9	TRBJ1-2	TRBD1	TGTGCCAGCAGCGTAGTAGCGGAGGACAGGTACATCTATGGCTACACCTTC	CASSVVAEDRYIYGYTF
.	TRBV9	TRBJ2-6	TRBD1	TGTGCCAGCAGCGTAGAAGGGGGCGTCCTCCAAAGCTCTGGGGCCAACGTCCTGACTTTC	CASSVEGGVLQSSGANVLTF
.	TRBV27	TRBJ2-3	TRBD2	TGTGCCAGCAGTTTAAGGTGGTCGACTAGCGGGATTTTAGATACGCAGTATTTT	CASSLRWSTSGILDTQYF
.	TRBV7-9	TRBJ2-1	TRBD2	TGTGCCAGCAGCCGAGCGGGGGGCTTGGGGAATGAGCAGTTCTTC	CASSRAGGLGNEQFF
.	TRBV5-6	TRBJ2-7	TRBD1	TGTGCCAGCAGCTTAGTTGACAGGGATTGGGTGTACTTC	CASSLVDRDWVYF
.	TRBV7-9	TRBJ2-2	.	TGTGCCAGCGAGGCGTTTATAGCGAACACCGGGGAGCTGTTTTTT	CASEAFIANTGELFF
.	TRBV30	TRBJ2-7	TRBD1	TGTGCCTGGACTCGACAGGGTCTCTACGAGCAGTGCTTC	CAWTRQGLYEQCF
few	TRBV4-2	TRBJ1-2	.	TGTGCCAGCAGCTTAGCCCAGCCCGATTTCGTCTACACCTTC	CASSLAQPDFVYTF
.	TRBV30	TRBJ2-1	.	TGTGCCTGGAGTTCAACAAGCAATGAGCAGTTCTTC	CAWSSTSNEQFF
.	TRBV9	TRBJ1-1	.	TGTGCCAGCAGCGCCGGACGGGGGAGCACTGAAGCTTTCTTT	CASSAGRGSTEAFF
few	TRBV20-1	TRBJ1-6	.	TGCAGTGCTAAGATAGATTCACCCCTCCACTTT	CSAKIDSPLHF
.	TRBV19	TRBJ2-1	TRBD2	TGTGCCAGTAGTATACTCCCGACTAGCGGGACGAATGAGCAGTTCTTC	CASSILPTSGTNEQFF
.	TRBV5-1	TRBJ2-3	.	TGCGCCAGCAGCGGCAACACAGATACGCAGTATTTT	CASSGNTDTQYF
once	TRBV2	TRBJ1-5	.	TGTGCCAGCAGTGAAGGGGGGTTGGGGGCTCAGCCCCAGCATTTT	CASSEGGLGAQPQHF
few	TRBV19	TRBJ2-1	.	TGTGCCAGTAGTATCCCGGGATTGAATGAGCAGTTCTTC	CASSIPGLNEQFF
.	TRBV6-6	TRBJ2-7	.	TGTGCCAGCAGTTACACAGGGTTGAGTGAGCAGTACTTC	CASSYTGLSEQYF
.	TRBV10-2	TRBJ1-2	.	TGCGCCAGCAGTGAGAGGGAGAGTTTTGGCTACACCTTC	CASSERESFGYTF
once	TRBV4-3	TRBJ1-2	TRBD1	TGCGCCAGCAGCCAAGAGTACGACAGGGCAGATGGCTACACCTTC	CASSQEYDRADGYTF
.	TRBV19	TRBJ1-6	TRBD1	TGTGCCAGTAGCCCGGGACAGCCATCGAATTCACCCCTCCACTTT	CASSPGQPSNSPLHF
.	TRBV7-9	TRBJ1-2	TRBD1	TGTGCCAGCAGCTCATCCGGGACAGGGCTGGTCTATGGCTACACCTTC	CASSSSGTGLVYGYTF